This T cell receptor beta chain was captured by sequencing in a study of shared clonotypes between healthy human individuals. Splitting of CD4+ cells produced CD45RA+ naive and CD45RA-negative memory subsets. Trimming cost V 0 bases and J 0 bases, with 8 bases left between them. The CDR3 covers 14 residues. The germline V gene has CDR1 GTSNPN and CDR2 SVGIG (reference sequence). A note on this clone: The antigen is unknown.

Using immunoSEQ multiplex PCR, the repertoire was profiled, and TCRdb retains in-frame clones only, with some absent. The sample consists of under 1,100,000 clones, approximately 68% of them appearing once. Whole-study results and caveats: Researchers found naive subsets generally carried larger estimated richness than memory subsets. Non-shared clonotypes displayed generation probabilities falling below those of clonotypes present in all four donors.

The TCR comes from a man between 18 and 35 years old in good health. The sequenced sample consisted of memory CD4+ T cells sorted from blood. Subset denoted: CD45RA-negative fraction. This chain links TRBV30 with TRBJ1-1; no reliable D call. The CDR3 DNA follows: TGTGCCTGGAGTGTCTGGGGTATGAACACTGAAGCTTTCTTT. Amino acids: CAWSVWGMNTEAFF.